Shown below are 7 T cell receptor beta chains from a single sample sequenced in a study of blood T cell repertoires in COVID-19. The data were produced by immunoSEQ multiplex PCR, yet TCRdb's version contains in-frame clones alone and is incomplete. The sample lists fewer than 350,000 clones; approximately 86% were seen once. Material: peripheral blood. These receptors were collected from a woman in her twenties or thirties who had recovered from COVID-19.

V and J are TRBV12-3 or TRBV12-4 and TRBJ1-1; D call uncertain. The CDR3 loop spans 13 amino acids. The V gene lost 2 bases and the J gene lost 9 bases, with 13 bases spanning the gap. This chain's CDR3 is CASSLFREIQAFF. The CDR3 region has the DNA TGTGCCAGCAGTTTATTTCGGGAGATTCAAGCTTTCTTT.

The chain uses TRBV6-6 and TRBJ2-7, with D possibly matching TRBD2 (6 bases). CDR1 is MNHNY, CDR2 SVGAGI, per germline (reference sequence). The germline V and J ends were trimmed by 2 bases and 7 bases, with 9 bases remaining between them. The CDR3 has 12 residues. The CDR3 DNA reads as TGTGCCAGCAGTTACGAGGGACTGGAGCAGTACTTC. This sequence encodes CASSYEGLEQYF.

In its sample, this clone was seen once. The chain's CDR3 is CASTLYNEQFF. CDR3 sequence (DNA): TGTGCCAGCACCCTTTACAATGAGCAGTTCTTC. V is TRBV7-9 and J is TRBJ2-1; no definite D call. Germline V lookup: CDR1 SEHNR, CDR2 FQNEAQ (reference sequence). This CDR3 region has 11 residues. V lost 7 bases and J 4 bases, leaving 5 bases between the germline ends.

This clone was observed at least ten times. The same CDR3 also results from other DNA sequences found in this sample. The chain employs TRBV5-1 and TRBJ2-7; 10 nucleotides line up with TRBD1. The CDR3 contains 14 residues. CDR1 and CDR2 from the germline V gene are SGHRS and YFSETQ. V was clipped by 3 bases and J by 7 bases; unmatched bases: 7. The CDR3 region is CASSSTGTGAEQYF. The CDR3, as DNA: TGCGCCAGCAGCTCCACCGGGACAGGGGCGGAGCAGTACTTC.

This clone occurred once. Here the CDR3 reads CASSLDGNEQYF. In DNA, the CDR3 is TGTGCCAGCAGCTTAGACGGGAACGAGCAGTACTTC. This chain connects TRBV7-9 to TRBJ2-7; a possible D gene is TRBD2 (5 bases). V was pared by 1 base and J by 5 bases, with 6 bases between. The CDR3 contains 12 residues. Germline V gene lookup returns CDR1 SEHNR and CDR2 FQNEAQ (reference sequence).

This chain joins TRBV5-1 and TRBJ2-7; TRBD1 matches at 7 bases. V gave up 4 bases and J gave up 3 bases; unmatched junction bases: 13. The germline CDR1 and CDR2 sequences are SGHRS and YFSETQ. The CDR3 has 16 residues. DNA for the CDR3: TGCGCCAGCAGCCTATCCGGGACAGAACTAAGCTACGAGCAGTACTTC. Encoded protein: CASSLSGTELSYEQYF.

The CDR3 here is CSVGHQNTGELFF. The CDR3 region has the DNA TGCAGCGTTGGGCACCAGAACACCGGGGAGCTGTTTTTT. The V gene is TRBV29-1, the J gene TRBJ2-2; D gene unclear. Trimming cost V 4 bases and J 1 base, with 7 bases left between them. This CDR3 comprises 13 residues. Germline loops: CDR1 SQVTM, CDR2 ANQGSEA.